The source of this T cell receptor beta chain is a study of blood T cell repertoires in COVID-19. Profiled with immunoSEQ multiplex PCR; TCRdb holds only in-frame clones, not every one. The repertoire holds some 170,000 clones, with roughly 89% as singletons. There are 14 residues in the CDR3. V lost 5 bases and J lost 3, with 13 bases in between. Germline CDR1 KGHSH, CDR2 LQKENI. The chain uses TRBV18 and TRBJ1-2; D gene uncertain. The receptor was derived from a woman in her sixties who had recovered from COVID-19. Material: peripheral blood. The CDR3 region is CASSTSGKDYGYTF. The DNA for the CDR3 is TGTGCCAGCTCAACCTCCGGGAAAGACTATGGCTACACCTTC.